This entry lists 13 T cell receptor beta chains sequenced from one sample in a study of CD8 T cells in Susac syndrome. cDNA came from 0.5 to 1 ug RNA primed by random hexamers. MiXCR, applied by TCRdb to the immunoSEQ multiplex PCR reads, yields one record per CDR3 protein. In the table there are roughly 160,000 distinct CDR3 sequences, approximately 95% of which are singletons. Sequencing used CD4+ T cells from PBMCs. The receptors were gathered from a human donor with Susac syndrome.

The chain couples TRBV6-2 or TRBV6-3 to TRBJ2-7, with D perhaps matching TRBD1 or TRBD2 (5 bases each). Trimming removed 6 bases at V and 6 bases at J, with 18 bases between. Per germline, CDR1 MNHEY and CDR2 SVGEGT. The CDR3 length is 14 residues. The CDR3 protein is CASRGDGVRGEQYF. CDR3 nucleotides: TGTGCCAGCAGGGGGGACGGCGTCCGGGGCGAGCAGTACTTC.

This clonotype is a singleton in its sample. This chain joins TRBV6-2 or TRBV6-3 and TRBJ2-4; D unresolved. This CDR3 region has 14 residues. Germline V gives CDR1 MNHEY, CDR2 SVGEGT. Between the trimmed V and J ends, which lost 2 bases and 4 bases, there was a span of 9 bases. The CDR3 DNA follows: TGTGCCAGCAGTTACGGTTTTGGGAAAAACATTCAGTACTTC. This gives the protein CASSYGFGKNIQYF.

The rearrangement joins TRBV12-3 or TRBV12-4 to TRBJ1-4; D call uncertain. V was shortened by 8 bases and J by 1 base, with 11 bases between the two germline ends. The CDR3 contains 14 residues. CDR3 nucleotides: TGTGCCAGCGGCCCATTCGGAACTAATGAAAAACTGTTTTTT. It is translated as CASGPFGTNEKLFF.

The chain has TRBV25-1 and TRBJ2-5; D is perhaps TRBD1 or TRBD2 (6 bases each). V lost 3 bases to trimming and J lost 5 bases, with 10 bases between them. The CDR3 extends over 13 amino acids. Germline assignment: CDR1 MGHDK and CDR2 SYGVNS. This chain's CDR3 is CASSDEGGETQYF. DNA for the CDR3: TGTGCCAGCAGTGATGAGGGGGGCGAGACCCAGTACTTC. Together with reference TRBV25-1 and TRBJ2-5, the CDR3 gives the full variable domain: EADIYQTPRYLVIGTGKKITLECSQTMGHDKMYWYQQDPGMELHLIHYSYGVNSTEKGDLSSESTVSRIRTEHFPLTLESARPSHTSQYLCASSDEGGETQYFGPGTRLLVL.

The DNA for the CDR3 is TGTGCCAGCAGTTGGGGACAAGGGAATGAAAAACTGTTTTTT. It is translated as CASSWGQGNEKLFF. The rearrangement uses TRBV12-3 or TRBV12-4 and TRBJ1-4; TRBD1 is a possible D gene (6 bases). The CDR3 runs to 14 residues. V dropped 4 bases and J dropped 5 bases, with 11 bases sitting between them.

The chain employs TRBV29-1 and TRBJ2-7; D possibly matches TRBD1 or TRBD2 (5 bases each). This CDR3 has 13 residues. Trimming cost V 7 bases and J 6 bases, with 19 bases left between them. Germline V CDR1 and CDR2: SQVTM, ANQGSEA. The CDR3 DNA sequence: TGCAGCGGAAAACAAGCCCCTGGGGGCGAGCAGTACTTC. Translation: CSGKQAPGGEQYF.

The rearrangement uses TRBV7-9 and TRBJ1-4, with D perhaps matching TRBD1 (5 bases). V gave up 5 bases and J gave up 0 bases, with 7 bases separating them. Looked up from germline, CDR1 is SEHNR and CDR2 is FQNEAQ (reference sequence). This CDR3 has 14 amino acids. The CDR3 is CASSRQSTNEKLFF. DNA for the CDR3: TGTGCCAGCAGCCGACAGTCAACTAATGAAAAACTGTTTTTT.

The rearrangement joins TRBV15 to TRBJ2-6; the match to TRBD1 covers 8 bases. The CDR3 runs 16 residues. Germline lookup yields CDR1 LNHNV and CDR2 YYDKDF (reference sequence). The J segment lost 12 bases and the V segment lost 1 base, leaving 11 bases of the junction unmatched. The CDR3 sequence is CATSRAVGTGRGVLTF. CDR3 DNA sequence: TGTGCCACCAGCAGAGCGGTAGGGACAGGCCGGGGCGTCCTGACTTTC.

V and J are TRBV30 and TRBJ2-5; D is unclear. Trimming removed 1 base at V and 3 bases at J, with 3 bases between. This CDR3 comprises 11 residues. Germline V gene sequence: CDR1 GTSNPN, CDR2 SVGIG (reference sequence). The DNA of the CDR3 is TGTGCCTGGAGTGGTGAAGAGACCCAGTACTTC. It yields the protein CAWSGEETQYF.

The chain is built from TRBV7-9 and TRBJ2-3; tentative D call: TRBD2 (6 bases). V lost 2 bases and J 6 bases, leaving 9 bases between the germline ends. The CDR3 contains 13 residues. The germline CDR1 and CDR2 sequences are SEHNR and FQNEAQ (reference sequence). The CDR3 DNA is TGTGCCAGCAGCTTAAGCGGGTACGATACGCAGTATTTT. The encoded protein is CASSLSGYDTQYF.

The chain links TRBV20-1 to TRBJ1-2, with D unresolved. The germline V gene encodes CDR1 DFQATT and CDR2 SNEGSKA (reference sequence). This CDR3 is built from 13 residues. V lost 0 bases, J lost 1 base, and 6 bases lay in between. The CDR3 nucleotides read TGCAGTGCTAGAGACCTAAGTAACTATGGCTACACCTTC. Translation gives CSARDLSNYGYTF.

This clonotype has a handful of counts. The J gene is TRBJ2-5, the V gene TRBV7-2; D gene uncertain. CDR1 is SGHTA, CDR2 FQGNSA, per germline. V dropped 1 base and J dropped 2 bases, with 8 bases sitting between them. The CDR3 consists of 14 residues. The chain's CDR3 is CASSLDGNQETQYF. CDR3 nucleotide sequence: TGTGCCAGCAGCTTAGATGGTAATCAAGAGACCCAGTACTTC.

The chain uses TRBV3-1 and TRBJ2-1, with 7 bases that match TRBD2. Germline V gives CDR1 LGHDT, CDR2 YNNKEL (reference sequence). V trimming: 6 bases; J trimming: 0 bases; junction bases outside the gene matches: 5. The CDR3 has 15 residues. CDR3: CASSNGGSSYNEQFF. The DNA of the CDR3 is TGTGCCAGCAGTAACGGGGGGAGCTCCTACAATGAGCAGTTCTTC.